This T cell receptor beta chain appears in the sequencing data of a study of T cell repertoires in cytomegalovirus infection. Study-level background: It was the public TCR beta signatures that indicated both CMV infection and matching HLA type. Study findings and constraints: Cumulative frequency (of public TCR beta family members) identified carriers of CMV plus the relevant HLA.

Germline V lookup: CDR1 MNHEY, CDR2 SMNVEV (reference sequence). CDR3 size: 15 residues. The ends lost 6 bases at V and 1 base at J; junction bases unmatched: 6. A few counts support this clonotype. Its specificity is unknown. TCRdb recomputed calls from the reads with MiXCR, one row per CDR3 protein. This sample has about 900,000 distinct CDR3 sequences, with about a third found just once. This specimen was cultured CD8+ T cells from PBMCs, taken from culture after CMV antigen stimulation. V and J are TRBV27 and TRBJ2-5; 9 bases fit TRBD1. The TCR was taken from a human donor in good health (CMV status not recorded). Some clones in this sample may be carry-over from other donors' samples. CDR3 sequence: CASRPTGGVQETQYF. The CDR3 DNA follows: TGTGCCAGCAGACCGACAGGGGGGGTCCAAGAGACCCAGTACTTC.